Sequencing of this T cell receptor (beta chain) was carried out in a study of OX40 agonist ivuxolimab in advanced cancers. Study-level results: Among some nonresponders, normalized T-cell clonal expansion was also low.

The CDR3 runs to 11 residues. Trimming took off 5 bases at V and 4 bases at J, with 9 bases between the two ends. The germline V gene has CDR1 GTSNPN and CDR2 SVGIG (reference sequence). TCRdb's table, derived via immunoSEQ multiplex PCR, lists solely in-frame clones and lacks some. The sample lists 65,000 to 80,000 clones, less than 85% seen once, with 0.45% to 0.65% in the top ten. This clone showed up just once. Its antigen is unknown. This TCR came from an adult with an advanced solid tumor such as melanoma, head and neck, liver or kidney cancer. The rearrangement uses TRBV30 and TRBJ2-7; D might be TRBD1 (6 bases). The sample was CD4+ or CD8+ T cells sorted from blood, taken in a trial of the OX40 agonist ivuxolimab. CDR3 in amino acids: CAWGGSYEQYF. The CDR3 DNA follows: TGTGCCTGGGGGGGCAGTTACGAGCAGTACTTC. The variable domain in full, completed from reference TRBV30 and TRBJ2-7, reads SQTIHQWPATLVQPVGSPLSLECTVEGTSNPNLYWYRQAAGRGLQLLFYSVGIGQISSEVPQNLSASRPQDRQFILSSKKLLLSDSGFYLCAWGGSYEQYFGPGTRLTVT.